Listed here are 21 T cell receptor beta chains from one sample, sequenced in a study of PD-L1 blockade in urothelial cancer. Some clones are missing from TCRdb's copy, which holds only in-frame ones; the method was immunoSEQ multiplex PCR. The data contain 50,000 to 65,000 clones, about 76% of them singletons. As to time point: pretreatment peripheral blood. This sample comprised PBMCs, obtained around atezolizumab (anti-PD-L1) treatment. These receptors all come from a man between 65 and 85 years old with urothelial cancer.

The chain is built from TRBV4-2 and TRBJ1-4; D gene ambiguous. Germline assignment: CDR1 LGHNA and CDR2 YNFKEQ. Trimming took 4 bases from V and 4 from J, leaving 16 bases between them. The CDR3 has 16 residues. The CDR3 loop reads CASSLPIARYNEKLFF. For the CDR3, the DNA is TGTGCCAGCAGCCTCCCAATTGCCAGATATAATGAAAAACTGTTTTTT.

The gene calls are TRBV18 and TRBJ2-7, with TRBD2 as a possible D gene (6 bases). V gave up 6 bases and J gave up 3 bases, with 9 bases separating them. Germline loops: CDR1 KGHSH, CDR2 LQKENI. The CDR3 is made up of 12 amino acids. The CDR3 DNA follows: TGTGCCAGCTCTCGGGACTTCTACGAGCAGTACTTC. Amino acids: CASSRDFYEQYF.

The chain links TRBV14 to TRBJ2-2, with D tentatively TRBD2 (5 bases). CDR1 is SGHDN and CDR2 is FVKESK in the germline V gene. The CDR3 extends over 15 amino acids. The ends were cut back, 4 bases at V and 4 bases at J, with 13 bases in the middle. This CDR3 reads CASSRTGSLTGELFF. CDR3 bases: TGTGCCAGCAGCCGGACTGGGAGTCTCACCGGGGAGCTGTTTTTT. Using reference TRBV14 and TRBJ2-2 for the parts outside the CDR3, the full variable domain is EAGVTQFPSHSVIEKGQTVTLRCDPISGHDNLYWYRRVMGKEIKFLLHFVKESKQDESGMPNNRFLAERTGGTYSTLKVQPAELEDSGVYFCASSRTGSLTGELFFGEGSRLTVL.

The chain joins TRBV6-5 to TRBJ2-2, with 7 nucleotides matching TRBD1. V was clipped by 5 bases and J by 6 bases; unmatched bases: 6. CDR1 is MNHEY, CDR2 SVGAGI, per germline. The CDR3 consists of 14 residues. The CDR3 is CASSTYRGAGELFF. CDR3 nucleotides: TGTGCCAGCAGTACCTACAGGGGCGCCGGGGAGCTGTTTTTT.

Here the CDR3 DNA reads TGCGCCAGCAGCCCCGGAGGTAGCGGGGGGGACGAGCAGTACTTC. Protein product: CASSPGGSGGDEQYF. J is TRBJ2-7 and V is TRBV5-1; 11 bases match TRBD2. With 4 bases clipped from V and 5 bases from J, the junction kept 8 bases outside the gene matches. The germline V gene encodes CDR1 SGHRS and CDR2 YFSETQ. The CDR3 spans 15 residues.

The V gene is TRBV30, the J gene TRBJ2-1; 7 nucleotides align to TRBD2. Germline V gives CDR1 GTSNPN, CDR2 SVGIG (reference sequence). This CDR3 is 12 amino acids long. With 0 bases clipped from V and 11 bases from J, the junction kept 4 bases outside the gene matches. This CDR3 reads CAWSVWREQQFF. CDR3 nucleotides: TGTGCCTGGAGTGTATGGCGGGAGCAGCAGTTCTTC.

The chain carries TRBV18 and TRBJ2-1, with 13 bases that match TRBD2. The CDR3 covers 15 residues. Germline values: CDR1 KGHSH, CDR2 LQKENI. With 3 bases clipped from V and 8 bases from J, the junction kept 4 bases outside the gene matches. In nucleotides, the CDR3 is TGTGCCAGCTCACCCGGGACTAGCGGGACCGATGAGCAGTTCTTC. It is translated as CASSPGTSGTDEQFF.

This chain uses TRBV10-3 with TRBJ2-7; D unclear. CDR1 is ENHRY and CDR2 is SYGVKD in the germline V gene. CDR3 length: 12 residues. Trimming removed 6 bases from V and 1 base from J, with 7 bases in between. The DNA of the CDR3 is TGTGCCATCAGGGCGGAGTCCTACGAGCAGTACTTC. This codes for CAIRAESYEQYF.

This chain uses TRBV15 with TRBJ2-7; a weak D match, TRBD2 (6 bases). The germline V gene encodes CDR1 LNHNV and CDR2 YYDKDF (reference sequence). V lost 1 base, J lost 1 base, and 8 bases lay in between. The CDR3 has 14 residues. The CDR3 loop reads CATSRGGDSYEQYF. The DNA of the CDR3 is TGTGCCACCAGCAGAGGCGGGGATTCCTACGAGCAGTACTTC.

This clone has a handful of counts. V gene TRBV19 combines with J gene TRBJ2-7; TRBD1 is a possible D gene (5 bases). Germline CDR1 is LNHDA and CDR2 is SQIVND (reference sequence). V shed 9 bases and J shed 7 bases, with 19 bases lying between them. The CDR3 totals 13 residues. CDR3 loop: CASSFRAQLEQYF. CDR3 nucleotide sequence: TGTGCCAGCTCCTTCAGGGCTCAACTAGAGCAGTACTTC.

The V and J genes are TRBV6-1 and TRBJ2-3; 10 nucleotides align to TRBD2. Germline trimming cut 4 bases from V and 1 base from J; bases unmatched to any gene: 8. The CDR3 sequence is 17 residues long. CDR1 and CDR2 from the germline V gene are MNHNS and SASEGT. CDR3 residues: CASSVSSGSSGTDTQYF. CDR3 DNA: TGTGCCAGCAGTGTCTCTAGCGGGAGCTCCGGCACAGATACGCAGTATTTT.

This chain connects TRBV10-3 to TRBJ1-2, with TRBD1 as a possible D gene (6 bases). The germline V gene has CDR1 ENHRY and CDR2 SYGVKD. The CDR3 length is 16 residues. V dropped 2 bases and J dropped 0 bases, with 13 bases sitting between them. This CDR3 is CAISERTDRANYGYTF. In DNA form, the CDR3 reads TGTGCCATCAGTGAGCGGACAGACCGAGCTAACTATGGCTACACCTTC.

The chain is built from TRBV5-4 and TRBJ1-1; 7 nucleotides agree with TRBD1. CDR1 is SGHNT and CDR2 is YYREEE in the germline V gene (reference sequence). The V gene end was trimmed by 0 bases and the J gene end by 3 bases; junction bases not matched to a gene: 5. There are 15 residues in the CDR3. In DNA, the CDR3 is TGTGCCAGCAGCTTGGGAGGGGACAGCTACACTGAAGCTTTCTTT. It codes for CASSLGGDSYTEAFF.

V usage is TRBV5-4 and J usage is TRBJ2-7, with 11 bases that match TRBD2. The V segment lost 4 bases and the J segment 9 bases; nucleotides outside the gene matches: 21. Germline CDR1 is SGHNT and CDR2 is YYREEE (reference sequence). The CDR3 is 18 residues long. CDR3 sequence reads: CASSLGTSGRTLPFAQYF. For the CDR3, the DNA is TGTGCCAGCAGCCTTGGGACTAGCGGAAGGACCCTCCCATTTGCGCAGTACTTC.

This clone was recorded a few times. V gene TRBV18 combines with J gene TRBJ1-1; unclear D gene. Germline assignment: CDR1 KGHSH and CDR2 LQKENI. The CDR3 is made up of 13 amino acids. Trimming cost V 7 bases and J 0 bases, with 9 bases left between them. The CDR3 nucleotides are TGTGCCAGCTGCACGGGTATGAACACTGAAGCTTTCTTT. Amino acids: CASCTGMNTEAFF.

V gene TRBV6-5 combines with J gene TRBJ2-3; 7 bases fit TRBD1. This CDR3 is 14 amino acids long. The germline V gene encodes CDR1 MNHEY and CDR2 SVGAGI. The V segment lost 5 bases and the J segment 8 bases; nucleotides outside the gene matches: 10. DNA for the CDR3: TGTGCCAGCAGTCCCGGGACAGCGCTGCCTACGCAGTATTTT. This codes for CASSPGTALPTQYF.

To note about this clone: Germline is not matched at one junction end, which may reflect a read error. V is TRBV6-6 and J is TRBJ2-1; TRBD1 is a possible D gene (6 bases). The CDR3 consists of 15 residues. Germline assignment: CDR1 MNHNY and CDR2 SVGAGI (reference sequence). CDR3 sequence: CASSASQGSYNEQFF. DNA for the CDR3: TGTGCCAGCAGTGCATCACAGGGCTCCTACAATGAACAGTTCTTC.

This chain joins TRBV5-1 and TRBJ1-1; 9 bases map to TRBD1. The length of the CDR3 is 16 residues. Germline values: CDR1 SGHRS, CDR2 YFSETQ. V dropped 0 bases and J dropped 2; count of bases not matched to a gene: 5. The CDR3 bases are TGCGCCAGCAGCTTGGCCAGGGACAGGGCAAACACTGAAGCTTTCTTT. Translating gives CASSLARDRANTEAFF.

The V gene is TRBV5-5, the J gene TRBJ1-2; possibly TRBD1 for D (5 bases). The V end was cut by 4 bases, the J end by 2 bases, with 18 bases between. The CDR3 consists of 16 residues. Germline V lookup: CDR1 SGHKS, CDR2 YYEKEE (reference sequence). In DNA form, the CDR3 reads TGTGCCAGCAGCCAACACGAAGGGGCGGCCAACTATGGCTACACCTTC. Amino acids: CASSQHEGAANYGYTF.

V and J are TRBV10-3 and TRBJ2-7; the D gene is possibly TRBD1 (6 bases). CDR1 ENHRY and CDR2 SYGVKD come from the germline V gene. This CDR3 region has 13 residues. Trimming stripped 0 bases from V and 3 bases from J, with 6 bases between. CDR3 amino acids: CAISESDSYEQYF. Here the CDR3 DNA reads TGTGCCATCAGTGAGTCGGACAGCTACGAGCAGTACTTC.

J is TRBJ2-5 and V is TRBV6-1; weak D call: TRBD2 (5 bases). Germline V gives CDR1 MNHNS, CDR2 SASEGT. The CDR3 runs 15 residues. Deletions cut 8 bases from V and 5 bases from J, with 21 bases between. In DNA form, the CDR3 reads TGTGCCAGCTATTACCGGACTGAAAAGACGGAGACCCAGTACTTC. It is translated as CASYYRTEKTETQYF.